These 23 T cell receptor beta chains came from one sample sequenced in a study of monozygotic twins with inflammatory bowel disease. TCRdb reprocessed the 5' RACE reads, keeping one entry per CDR3 protein, no DNA. The sample data list 150,000 to 200,000 distinct CDR3 sequences. Sequencing was done on a sample of blood. Source of these receptors: a human donor with ulcerative colitis or Crohn's disease, or a healthy co-twin of an affected twin (not recorded which).

The rearrangement joins TRBV9 to TRBJ1-2. This CDR3 has 12 residues. Germline values: CDR1 SGDLS, CDR2 YYNGEE. The CDR3 sequence is CASSVGGYGYTF.

The rearrangement uses TRBV12-3 or TRBV12-4 and TRBJ2-7. The CDR3 sequence is 14 residues long. Here the CDR3 reads CASSLARGNHEQYF.

The chain has TRBV5-1 and TRBJ2-1. The CDR3 contains 15 residues. CDR1 SGHRS and CDR2 YFSETQ come from the germline V gene. The CDR3: CASRTWVGYYNEQFF.

This chain links TRBV5-4 with TRBJ1-2; TCRdb returns TRBD1, unconfirmable since there is no DNA. The germline CDR1 and CDR2 sequences are SGHNT and YYREEE (reference sequence). The CDR3 spans 13 residues. CDR3 protein: CASSPDRVRGYTF.

The V gene is TRBV5-1, the J gene TRBJ2-1; TCRdb calls TRBD1, which cannot be checked without DNA. The CDR3 covers 15 residues. Germline values: CDR1 SGHRS, CDR2 YFSETQ. CDR3 protein: CASSLNRVPYNEQFF.

The V and J genes are TRBV2 and TRBJ2-1; the D call of TRBD1 rests on TCRdb alone, since no DNA is present to check it. Germline V gene lookup returns CDR1 SNHLY and CDR2 FYNNEI. The CDR3 contains 18 residues. This CDR3 is CASSDSRHTGRRYNEQFF.

CDR3 amino acids: CASSVGANTGELFF. The chain employs TRBV10-2 and TRBJ2-2. Germline V gives CDR1 WSHSY, CDR2 SAAADI. The CDR3 covers 14 residues.

The rearrangement links TRBV21-1 to TRBJ1-2; TCRdb indicates TRBD1, and absent DNA this call remains unverified. TRBV21-1 is termed a pseudogene. This CDR3 has 16 amino acids. This CDR3 is CASSKVGTGTDYGYTF.

The chain recombines TRBV6-5 with TRBJ1-3; TCRdb selects TRBD1, and the lack of DNA leaves this call unchecked. Germline CDR1 and CDR2: MNHEY and SVGAGI. This CDR3 region has 16 residues. The CDR3: CASSYVQGWSGNTIYF.

The chain couples TRBV5-1 to TRBJ1-3; the D gene TCRdb calls, TRBD1, cannot be checked with no DNA. The V gene's germline CDR1 is SGHRS and CDR2 YFSETQ. The CDR3 spans 15 residues. The CDR3: CASSPGQGAGNTIYF.

The chain combines TRBV10-3 with TRBJ2-1; the D call from TCRdb, TRBD2, cannot be confirmed without DNA. This CDR3 has 15 residues. Per germline, CDR1 ENHRY and CDR2 SYGVKD. CDR3 in amino acids: CAISESGGLYNEQFF.

The chain carries TRBV5-5 and TRBJ1-2. Germline V gene data show CDR1 as SGHKS and CDR2 as YYEKEE (reference sequence). The CDR3 contains 14 residues. CDR3 sequence reads: CASSPVGFGYGYTF.

CDR3 protein: CASSRGWQHSYEQYF. The chain uses TRBV14 and TRBJ2-7. Germline V CDR1 and CDR2: SGHDN, FVKESK. The CDR3 has 15 amino acids.

The CDR3 sequence is CASSQDGGEQFF. The chain joins TRBV4-1 to TRBJ2-1; TCRdb's D call, TRBD1, is unchecked because there is no DNA. Germline CDR1 MGHRA, CDR2 YSYEKL. This CDR3 region has 12 residues.

This CDR3 is CATSRGTGGQETQYF. The chain has TRBV15 and TRBJ2-5; TCRdb's assignment of TRBD1 cannot be checked, as there is no DNA. The length of the CDR3 is 15 residues. Per germline, CDR1 LNHNV and CDR2 YYDKDF (reference sequence).

V usage is TRBV5-1 and J usage is TRBJ2-5; the D call of TRBD1 rests on TCRdb alone, since no DNA is present to check it. Germline CDR1 SGHRS, CDR2 YFSETQ. This CDR3 is 15 amino acids long. The CDR3 sequence is CASSLWPGPQETQYF.

The rearrangement joins TRBV5-1 to TRBJ2-5; checking the TCRdb D call of TRBD2 is not possible without DNA. The CDR3 is 19 amino acids. Germline CDR1 and CDR2: SGHRS and YFSETQ. This chain's CDR3 is CASSLDPGLAGGLRETQYF.

The chain uses TRBV4-1 and TRBJ1-2. CDR1 is MGHRA, CDR2 YSYEKL, per germline. CDR3 length: 12 residues. CDR3 amino acids: CASSQDGYGYTF.

The rearrangement links TRBV10-3 to TRBJ2-1; with no DNA, the TCRdb D assignment of TRBD2 cannot be verified. There are 16 residues in the CDR3. CDR1 ENHRY and CDR2 SYGVKD come from the germline V gene. The CDR3 reads CAIRKREAPSYNEQFF.

The genes are TRBV5-1 and TRBJ2-3; TCRdb picks TRBD2, but there is no DNA to check that call. Germline V CDR1 and CDR2: SGHRS, YFSETQ. The CDR3 length is 17 residues. CDR3 protein: CASSKLELAGGSDTQYF. The full variable domain, rest sourced from reference TRBV5-1 and TRBJ2-3, is KAGVTQTPRYLIKTRGQQVTLSCSPISGHRSVSWYQQTPGQGLQFLFEYFSETQRNKGNFPGRFSGRQFSNSRSEMNVSTLELGDSALYLCASSKLELAGGSDTQYFGPGTRLTVL.

The chain recombines TRBV9 with TRBJ1-4; TCRdb indicates TRBD1, and absent DNA this call remains unverified. The CDR3 covers 13 residues. Germline V CDR1 and CDR2: SGDLS, YYNGEE. The CDR3 spells CASARQEDEKLFF.

This chain uses TRBV27 with TRBJ1-6; without DNA, the TCRdb call of TRBD1 cannot be checked. Germline V gene sequence: CDR1 MNHEY, CDR2 SMNVEV (reference sequence). The CDR3 has 14 residues. This CDR3 is CASSPGTANSPLHF.

J is TRBJ2-5 and V is TRBV24-1; TCRdb lists TRBD2, though no DNA is available to test this call. This CDR3 comprises 15 residues. The V gene's germline CDR1 is KGHDR and CDR2 SFDVKD. This CDR3 is CATSDPDARGETQYF.